This T cell receptor (beta chain) appears in the sequencing data of a study of T-cell reconstitution after alpha-beta-depleted transplantation in children. This CDR3 comprises 13 residues. Per the germline V gene, CDR1 is MNHNS and CDR2 is SASEGT. V lost 5 bases to trimming and J lost 4 bases, with 12 bases between them. Preparation of the TCRbeta library involved a method that used unique molecular identifiers. TCRdb recomputed calls from the PCR reads with MiXCR, one row per CDR3 protein. The profile shows approximately 490,000 distinct CDR3 sequences, around 12% of them singletons. The source of this sequence is a human donor who donated a stem cell graft to a child with combined immunodeficiency. This chain links TRBV6-1 with TRBJ2-7; possibly TRBD1 for D (6 bases). The sample in question was PBMCs from the stem cell graft donor, obtained from the stem cell graft. The CDR3: CASSTGTRYEQYF. The CDR3 bases are TGTGCCAGCAGTACCGGGACAAGATACGAGCAGTACTTC.